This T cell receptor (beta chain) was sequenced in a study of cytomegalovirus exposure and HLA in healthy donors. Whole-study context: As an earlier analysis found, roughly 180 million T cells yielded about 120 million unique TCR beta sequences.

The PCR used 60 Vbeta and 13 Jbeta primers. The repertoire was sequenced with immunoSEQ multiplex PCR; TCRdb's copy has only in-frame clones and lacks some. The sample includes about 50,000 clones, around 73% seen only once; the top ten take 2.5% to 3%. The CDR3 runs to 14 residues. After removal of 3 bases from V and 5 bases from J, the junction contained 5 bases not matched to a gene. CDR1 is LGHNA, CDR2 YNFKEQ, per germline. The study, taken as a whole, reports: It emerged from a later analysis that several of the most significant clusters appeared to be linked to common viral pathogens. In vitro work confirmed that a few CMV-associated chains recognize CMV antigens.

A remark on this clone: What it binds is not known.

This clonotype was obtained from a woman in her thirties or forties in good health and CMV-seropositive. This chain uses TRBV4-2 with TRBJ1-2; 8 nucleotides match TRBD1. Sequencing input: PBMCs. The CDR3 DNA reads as TGTGCCAGCAGCCAGATGACAGGGGTTTATGGCTACACCTTC. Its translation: CASSQMTGVYGYTF.